This paragraph covers one TCR beta chain sequence. The authors' processing: Nucleated cell counts were estimated from reference gene primer amplification. Assay: immunoSEQ multiplex PCR; the TCRdb copy retains only in-frame clones and omits some. D and trimming were read from the DNA, whereas the V and J calls and clone size are those reported in that table. The repertoire holds about 82,000 clones, approximately 82% seen once, with over 15% in the top ten. The data derive from a study of blood T cell repertoires in COVID-19. About the study: Donors in the United States, Italy and Spain gave samples during acute or convalescent COVID-19. T cells, B-cell-depleted T cells, or PBMCs supplied cDNA or gDNA.

Germline CDR1 reads SEHNR; CDR2 reads FQNEAQ (reference sequence). V was cut by 2 bases and J by 4 bases, with 6 bases left in between. CDR3 length: 13 residues. This clonotype originated in a woman aged 55-70 years with acute or convalescent COVID-19. This chain connects TRBV7-9 to TRBJ1-3; D is unclear. The sequenced sample consisted of peripheral blood. Here the CDR3 DNA reads TGTGCCAGCAGCTTATATGAGGGAAACACCATATATTTT. This encodes CASSLYEGNTIYF.